This T cell receptor beta chain was profiled in a study of identifying expanded T cells in peripheral blood. Study results and caveats: Differentially abundant clones: roughly 1.3 between replicates, around 16 at roughly 15 days, approximately 18 at four.

In regard to this clone: Its antigen is not identified.

The assay was immunoSEQ multiplex PCR, and TCRdb's table has in-frame clones only and misses some. Of some 95,000 clones in the sample, 88% were seen once. Germline assignment: CDR1 KGHSH and CDR2 LQKENI. Trimming removed 3 bases from V and 6 bases from J; junction bases left unmatched: 9. The length of the CDR3 is 15 residues. The V call is TRBV18, the J call TRBJ1-2; TRBD1 matches at 8 bases. Sequenced material: blood. The source of this sequence is a person aged 18 to 70 in good health. CDR3 loop: CASSPSGTGKNGYTF. The CDR3 bases are TGTGCCAGCTCACCGTCAGGGACAGGAAAAAATGGCTACACCTTC.